The source of this TCR beta chain is a study of T cells in Graves' hyperthyroidism and ophthalmopathy. Trimming removed 6 bases at V and 1 base at J, with 10 bases between. Looked up from germline, CDR1 is SGHRS and CDR2 is YFSETQ. The CDR3 runs to 13 residues. Study-level points and caveats: Most thyroid clonotypes with frequency above 0.001 were detected in blood.

The CDR3 regions of TCR beta were amplified from RNA transcripts. The HTBI set primed first-round TCR CDR3 RT-PCR. TCRdb ran MiXCR on the multiplex PCR reads and lists one entry per CDR3 protein. The sample consists of hundreds of thousands of distinct CDR3 sequences, about 17% of them appearing once. This clonotype was recorded a few times. What it binds is not known. Sequencing input: blood. This rearrangement joins TRBV5-1 to TRBJ1-2; D is undetermined. The sequence was obtained from a woman aged 50 to 65 with Graves' hyperthyroidism that later progressed to Graves' ophthalmopathy. CDR3 in amino acids: CASTLDNNYGYTF. As DNA, the CDR3 is TGCGCCAGCACTTTAGACAATAACTATGGCTACACCTTC.